Listed below are T cell receptor beta chains from one sample, sequenced in a study of T cells in Graves' hyperthyroidism and ophthalmopathy. TCRdb reprocessed the multiplex PCR reads via MiXCR and lists one record per CDR3 protein. Of approximately 700,000 distinct CDR3 sequences listed, roughly 46% are singletons. Sample: peripheral blood or thyroid tissue (not recorded which). These receptors all come from an adult man with Graves' disease, either hyperthyroidism or ophthalmopathy (not recorded which). CDR3s include the opening cysteine and the closing phenylalanine or tryptophan. The order of the fields is V gene, J gene, D gene, clone size, CDR3 protein, CDR3 DNA. The D gene is left open where the match is weak. Only part of the rows carry a size: once, few, many, or a class if the clone is expanded.

>TRBV10-1|TRBJ1-2|NA|many
CASFDRNYGYTF
TGCGCCAGCTTCGACAGGAACTATGGCTACACCTTC
>TRBV7-6|TRBJ2-7|NA|once
CASSSTGKGAYEQYF
TGCGCCAGCAGCTCAACAGGGAAGGGGGCCTACGAGCAGTACTTC
>TRBV29-1|TRBJ1-6|NA|NA
CSVGDNSPLHF
TGCAGCGTTGGTGATAATTCACCCCTCCACTTT
>TRBV15|TRBJ1-4|NA|NA
CAITHKTGTREKLFF
TGTGCCATTACACACAAAACAGGGACGCGTGAAAAACTGTTTTTT
>TRBV7-9|TRBJ1-2|NA|few
CASSLGPGQQYGYTF
TGTGCCAGCAGCTTAGGGCCCGGACAGCAATATGGCTACACCTTC
>TRBV4-2|TRBJ2-5|TRBD1|NA
CASSQDLGQGWEETQYF
TGTGCCAGCAGCCAAGATCTCGGACAGGGTTGGGAAGAGACCCAGTACTTC
>TRBV29-1|TRBJ1-2|NA|NA
CSVEPGLGYGYTF
TGCAGCGTTGAACCGGGGCTCGGCTATGGCTACACCTTC
>TRBV24-1|TRBJ2-1|NA|NA
CATSGGRSYNEQFF
TGTGCCACCAGTGGTGGGAGGTCCTACAATGAGCAGTTCTTC
>TRBV10-3|TRBJ1-6|TRBD1|once
CAISESGDRNSPLHF
TGTGCCATCAGTGAGTCAGGGGACAGAAATTCACCCCTCCACTTT
>TRBV2|TRBJ1-4|TRBD1|few
CASSRDREEKLFF
TGTGCCAGCAGTCGGGACAGGGAGGAAAAACTGTTTTTT
>TRBV15|TRBJ2-7|TRBD2|many
CATSRGGSSYEQYF
TGTGCCACCAGCAGGGGAGGGAGCTCCTACGAGCAGTACTTC
>TRBV10-3|TRBJ1-5|NA|few
CASIPRTNQPQHF
TGTGCCAGCATCCCGAGAACCAATCAGCCCCAGCATTTT
>TRBV29-1|TRBJ1-2|NA|NA
CSVEQVMNRDYGYTF
TGCAGCGTTGAACAAGTCATGAACAGGGACTATGGCTACACCTTC
>TRBV29-1|TRBJ1-2|NA|many
CSVGPGLAYGYTF
TGCAGCGTGGGGCCAGGTCTCGCCTATGGCTACACCTTC
>TRBV7-9|TRBJ2-2|NA|NA
CASSLGLKGPAYNTGELFF
TGTGCCAGCAGCTTAGGTTTGAAGGGTCCCGCCTATAACACCGGGGAGCTGTTTTTT
>TRBV24-1|TRBJ2-5|TRBD1|few
CATSDLTGGDQETQYF
TGTGCCACCAGTGATTTGACAGGGGGCGACCAAGAGACCCAGTACTTC
>TRBV29-1|TRBJ1-1|NA|many
CSVVGVEIMNTEAFF
TGCAGCGTAGTAGGGGTCGAGATTATGAACACTGAAGCTTTCTTT
>TRBV2|TRBJ2-5|TRBD2|many
CASSAMALAGAVGETQYF
TGTGCCAGCAGTGCGATGGCGCTAGCGGGAGCAGTGGGGGAGACCCAGTACTTC